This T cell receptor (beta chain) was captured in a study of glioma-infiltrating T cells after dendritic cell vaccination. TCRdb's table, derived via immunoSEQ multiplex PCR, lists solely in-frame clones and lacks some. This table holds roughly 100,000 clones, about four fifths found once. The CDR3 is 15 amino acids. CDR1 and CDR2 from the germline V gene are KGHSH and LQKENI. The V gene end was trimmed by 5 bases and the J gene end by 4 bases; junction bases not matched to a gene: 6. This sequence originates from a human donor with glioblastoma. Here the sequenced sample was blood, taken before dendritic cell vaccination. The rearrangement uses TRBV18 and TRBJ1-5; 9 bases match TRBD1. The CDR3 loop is CASSTLDRGNQPQHF. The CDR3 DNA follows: TGTGCCAGCTCAACCTTGGACAGGGGTAATCAGCCCCAGCATTTT.